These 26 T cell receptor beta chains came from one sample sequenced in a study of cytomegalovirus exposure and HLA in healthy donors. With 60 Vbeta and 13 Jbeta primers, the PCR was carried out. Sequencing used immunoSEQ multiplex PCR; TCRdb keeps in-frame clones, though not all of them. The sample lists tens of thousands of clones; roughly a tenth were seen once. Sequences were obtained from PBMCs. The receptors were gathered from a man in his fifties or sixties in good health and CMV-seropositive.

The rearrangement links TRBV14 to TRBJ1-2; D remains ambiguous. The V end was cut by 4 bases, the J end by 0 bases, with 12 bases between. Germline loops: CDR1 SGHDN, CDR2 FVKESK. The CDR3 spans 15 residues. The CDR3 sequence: CASSLLDGANYGYTF. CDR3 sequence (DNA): TGTGCCAGCAGCCTGTTAGACGGGGCTAACTATGGCTACACCTTC. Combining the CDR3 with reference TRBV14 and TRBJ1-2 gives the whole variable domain EAGVTQFPSHSVIEKGQTVTLRCDPISGHDNLYWYRRVMGKEIKFLLHFVKESKQDESGMPNNRFLAERTGGTYSTLKVQPAELEDSGVYFCASSLLDGANYGYTFGSGTRLTVV.

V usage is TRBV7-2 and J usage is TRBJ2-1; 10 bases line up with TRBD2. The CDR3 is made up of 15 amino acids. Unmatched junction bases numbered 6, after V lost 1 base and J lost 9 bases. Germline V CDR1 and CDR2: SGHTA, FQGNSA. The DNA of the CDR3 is TGTGCCAGCAGCTTAGTAAGCGGGGGGGCGTCTGAGCAGTTCTTC. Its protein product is CASSLVSGGASEQFF.

The CDR3 sequence: CASSPTSDRVNGETQYF. In DNA form, the CDR3 reads TGTGCCAGCTCACCAACCTCGGACAGGGTGAACGGTGAGACCCAGTACTTC. The chain uses TRBV18 and TRBJ2-5, with 8 bases lining up with TRBD1. From germline, CDR1 is KGHSH and CDR2 LQKENI. V dropped 2 bases and J dropped 5; count of bases not matched to a gene: 13. The CDR3 is 17 amino acids.

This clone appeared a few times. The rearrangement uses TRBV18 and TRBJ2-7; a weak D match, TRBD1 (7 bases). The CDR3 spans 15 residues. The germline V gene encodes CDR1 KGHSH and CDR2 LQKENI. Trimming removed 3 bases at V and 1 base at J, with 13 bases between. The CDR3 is CASSPSQGGSYEQYV. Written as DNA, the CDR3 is TGTGCCAGCTCACCCAGTCAGGGGGGATCCTACGAGCAGTACGTC.

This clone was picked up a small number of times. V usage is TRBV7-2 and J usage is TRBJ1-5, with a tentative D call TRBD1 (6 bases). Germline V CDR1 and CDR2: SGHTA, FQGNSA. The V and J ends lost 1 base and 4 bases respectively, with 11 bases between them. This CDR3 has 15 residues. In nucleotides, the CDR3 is TGTGCCAGCAGCTTAGGTGGGACATCGAATCAGCCCCAGCATTTT. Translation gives CASSLGGTSNQPQHF.

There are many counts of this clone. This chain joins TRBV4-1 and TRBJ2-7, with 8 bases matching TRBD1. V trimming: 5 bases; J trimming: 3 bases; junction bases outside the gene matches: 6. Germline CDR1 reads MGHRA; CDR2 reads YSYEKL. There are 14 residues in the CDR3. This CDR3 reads CASSFPGGGYEQYF. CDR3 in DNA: TGCGCCAGCAGCTTCCCAGGGGGCGGCTACGAGCAGTACTTC.

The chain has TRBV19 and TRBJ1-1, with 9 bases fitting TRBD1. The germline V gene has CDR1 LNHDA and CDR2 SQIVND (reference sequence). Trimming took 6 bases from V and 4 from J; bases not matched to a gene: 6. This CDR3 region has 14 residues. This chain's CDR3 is CASRGTGRTTEAFF. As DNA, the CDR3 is TGTGCCAGTAGAGGGACAGGGAGGACCACTGAAGCTTTCTTT.

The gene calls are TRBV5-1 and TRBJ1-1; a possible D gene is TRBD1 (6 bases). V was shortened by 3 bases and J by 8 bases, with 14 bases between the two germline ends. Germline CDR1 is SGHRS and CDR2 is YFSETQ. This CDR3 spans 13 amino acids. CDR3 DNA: TGCGCCAGCAGCTCATTGGGAGGGGGAGAAGCTTTCTTT. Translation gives CASSSLGGGEAFF.

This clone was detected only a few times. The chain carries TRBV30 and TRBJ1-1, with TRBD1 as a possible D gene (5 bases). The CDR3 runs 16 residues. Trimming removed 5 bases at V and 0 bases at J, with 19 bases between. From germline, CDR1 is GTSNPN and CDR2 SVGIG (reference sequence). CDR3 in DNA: TGTGCCTGGGGGAGGTACGTACGGGGCCTGAACACTGAAGCTTTCTTT. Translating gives CAWGRYVRGLNTEAFF.

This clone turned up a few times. CDR3 region: CASSVGIRGFDEQFF. CDR3 DNA: TGTGCCAGCAGCGTAGGGATAAGAGGTTTCGATGAGCAGTTCTTC. This chain links TRBV9 with TRBJ2-1; D not resolved. Germline V gene sequence: CDR1 SGDLS, CDR2 YYNGEE. V lost 0 bases and J lost 8, with 15 bases in between. The CDR3 totals 15 residues.

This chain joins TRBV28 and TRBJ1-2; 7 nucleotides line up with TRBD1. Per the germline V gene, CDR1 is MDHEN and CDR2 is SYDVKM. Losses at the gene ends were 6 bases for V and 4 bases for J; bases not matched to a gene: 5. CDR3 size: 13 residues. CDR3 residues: CASSARDSYGYTF. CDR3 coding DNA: TGTGCCAGCAGCGCCCGGGACAGCTATGGCTACACCTTC.

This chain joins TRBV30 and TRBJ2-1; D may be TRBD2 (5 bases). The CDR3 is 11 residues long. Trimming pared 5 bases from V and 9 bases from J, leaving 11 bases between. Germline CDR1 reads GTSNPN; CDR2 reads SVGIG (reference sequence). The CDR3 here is CAWGNGIEQFF. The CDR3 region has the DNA TGTGCCTGGGGAAACGGGATTGAGCAGTTCTTC.

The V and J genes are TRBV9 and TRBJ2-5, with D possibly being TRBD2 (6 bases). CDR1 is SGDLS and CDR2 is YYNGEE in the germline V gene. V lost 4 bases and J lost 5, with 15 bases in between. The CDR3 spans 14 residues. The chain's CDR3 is CASSPAGVVETQYF. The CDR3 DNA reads TGTGCCAGCAGCCCAGCGGGCGTAGTCGAGACCCAGTACTTC.

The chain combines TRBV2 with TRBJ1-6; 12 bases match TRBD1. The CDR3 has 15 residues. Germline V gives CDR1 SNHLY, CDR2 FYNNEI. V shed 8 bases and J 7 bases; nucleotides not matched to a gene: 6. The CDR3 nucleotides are TGTGCCAGCGGTGGGACAGGGGGCGTCAATTCACCCCTCCACTTT. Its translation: CASGGTGGVNSPLHF.

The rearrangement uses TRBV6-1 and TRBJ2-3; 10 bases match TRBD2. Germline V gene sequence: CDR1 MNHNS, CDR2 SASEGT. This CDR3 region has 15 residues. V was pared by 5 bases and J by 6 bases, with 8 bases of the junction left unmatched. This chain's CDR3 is CASSFSGGGGDTQYF. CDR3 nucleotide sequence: TGTGCCAGCAGTTTCAGCGGGGGGGGAGGGGATACGCAGTATTTT.

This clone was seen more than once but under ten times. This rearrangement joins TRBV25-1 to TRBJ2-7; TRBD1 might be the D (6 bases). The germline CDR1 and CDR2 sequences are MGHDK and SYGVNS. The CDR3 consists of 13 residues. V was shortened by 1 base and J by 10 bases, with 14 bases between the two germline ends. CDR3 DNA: TGTGCCAGCAGTGAATTGGGGGCCACCCCTCAGTACGTC. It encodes CASSELGATPQYV.

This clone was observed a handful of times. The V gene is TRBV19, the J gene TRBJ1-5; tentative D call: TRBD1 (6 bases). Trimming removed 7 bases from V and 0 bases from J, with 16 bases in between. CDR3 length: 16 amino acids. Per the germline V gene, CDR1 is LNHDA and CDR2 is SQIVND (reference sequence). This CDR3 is CASIGQGTYSNQPQHF. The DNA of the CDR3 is TGTGCCAGTATTGGCCAGGGGACGTATAGCAATCAGCCCCAGCATTTT.

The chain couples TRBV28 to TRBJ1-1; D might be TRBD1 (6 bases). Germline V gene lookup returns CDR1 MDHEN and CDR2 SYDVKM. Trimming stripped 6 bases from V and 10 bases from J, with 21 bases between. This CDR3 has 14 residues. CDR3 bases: TGTGCCAGCAGCTTGACTGCGGGGGCCCAGGGAGCTTTCTTT. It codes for CASSLTAGAQGAFF.

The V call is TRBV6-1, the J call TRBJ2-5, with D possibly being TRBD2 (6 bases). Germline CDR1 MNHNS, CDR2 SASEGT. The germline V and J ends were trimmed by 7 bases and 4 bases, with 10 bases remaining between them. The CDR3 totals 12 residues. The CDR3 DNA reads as TGTGCCAGCATCGGGGGTAGAGAGACCCAGTACTTC. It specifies CASIGGRETQYF.

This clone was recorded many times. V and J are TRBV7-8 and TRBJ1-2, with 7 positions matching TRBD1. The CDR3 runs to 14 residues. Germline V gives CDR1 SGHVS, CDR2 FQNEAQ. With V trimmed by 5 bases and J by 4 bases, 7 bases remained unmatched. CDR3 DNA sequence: TGTGCCAGCAGCATGGACAGGCAGATCTATGGCTACACCTTC. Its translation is CASSMDRQIYGYTF.

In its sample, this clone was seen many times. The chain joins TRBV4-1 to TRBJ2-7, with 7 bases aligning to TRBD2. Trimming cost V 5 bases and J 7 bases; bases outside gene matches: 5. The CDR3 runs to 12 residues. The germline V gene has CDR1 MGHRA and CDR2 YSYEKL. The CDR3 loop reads CASSSVGGEQYF. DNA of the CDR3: TGCGCCAGCAGCTCCGTCGGGGGGGAGCAGTACTTC.

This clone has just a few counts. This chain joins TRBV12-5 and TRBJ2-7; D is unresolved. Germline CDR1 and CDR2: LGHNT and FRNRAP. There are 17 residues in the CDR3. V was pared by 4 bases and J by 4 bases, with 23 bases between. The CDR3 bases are TGTGCTAGTGGTTCGTCCTGCTTGGGCCCCTTCCTTTACGAGCAGTACGTC. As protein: CASGSSCLGPFLYEQYV.

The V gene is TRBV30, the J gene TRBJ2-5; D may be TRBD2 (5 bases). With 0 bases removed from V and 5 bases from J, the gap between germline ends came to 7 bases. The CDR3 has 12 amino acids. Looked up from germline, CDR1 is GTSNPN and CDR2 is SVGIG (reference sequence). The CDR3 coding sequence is TGTGCCTGGAGTGTACTAGGGGAGACCCAGTACTTC. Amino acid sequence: CAWSVLGETQYF.

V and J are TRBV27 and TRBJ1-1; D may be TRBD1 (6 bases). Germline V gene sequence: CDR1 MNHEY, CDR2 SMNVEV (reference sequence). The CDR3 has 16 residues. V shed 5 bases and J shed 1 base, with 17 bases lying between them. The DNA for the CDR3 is TGTGCCAGCAGTCCCTCCGACAGGTGGGGGAACACTGAAGCTTTCTTT. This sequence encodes CASSPSDRWGNTEAFF.

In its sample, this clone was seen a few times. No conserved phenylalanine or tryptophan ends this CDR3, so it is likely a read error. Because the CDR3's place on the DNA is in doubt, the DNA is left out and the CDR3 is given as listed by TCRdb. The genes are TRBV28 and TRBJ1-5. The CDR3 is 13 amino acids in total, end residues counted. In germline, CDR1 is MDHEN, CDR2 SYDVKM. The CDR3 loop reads CASGSYSNQPKHL.

CDR3 bases: TGCGCCAGCAGCCAAGGTCCCCCCGGGTCAACTAATGAAAAACTGTTTTTT. Its protein is CASSQGPPGSTNEKLFF. V usage is TRBV4-1 and J usage is TRBJ1-4; D ambiguous. The germline CDR1 and CDR2 sequences are MGHRA and YSYEKL. This CDR3 has 17 residues. V was trimmed by 1 base and J by 0 bases, leaving 12 bases between them.